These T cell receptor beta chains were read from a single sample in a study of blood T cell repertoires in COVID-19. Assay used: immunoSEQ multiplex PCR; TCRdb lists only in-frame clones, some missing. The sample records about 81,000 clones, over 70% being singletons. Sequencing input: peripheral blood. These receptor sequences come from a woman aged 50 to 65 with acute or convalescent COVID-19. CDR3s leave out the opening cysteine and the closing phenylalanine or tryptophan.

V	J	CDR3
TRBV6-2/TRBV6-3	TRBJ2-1	ASSYKRGGIYNEQF
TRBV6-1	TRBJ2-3	ASSEAFLAGGPDTQY
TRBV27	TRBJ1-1	ASSSRGTTEAF
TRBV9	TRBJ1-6	ASSPRGQGQNSPLH
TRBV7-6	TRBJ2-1	ASSLEQWAGSYNEQF
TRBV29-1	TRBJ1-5	SVGDGGGNQPQH
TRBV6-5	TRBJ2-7	ASSRTGGSYEQY
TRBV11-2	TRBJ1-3	ASSLVGGSAGNTIY
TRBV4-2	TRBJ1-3	ASSQAQGAVGNTIY
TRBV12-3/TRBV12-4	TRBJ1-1	ASSSRGQEAF
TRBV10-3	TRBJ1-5	AIRSGQGEQPQH
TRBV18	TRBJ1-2	ASSPPGTANYGYT
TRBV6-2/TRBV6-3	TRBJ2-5	ASSYQSGNLETQY
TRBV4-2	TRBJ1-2	ASSQEWGAFAGYT
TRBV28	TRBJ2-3	ASSLDETSGGADTQY
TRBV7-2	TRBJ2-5	ASSPRGGPRSSETQY
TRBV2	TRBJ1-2	ASSEYTLSGGYT
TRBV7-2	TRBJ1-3	ASSNRTGPGNTIY
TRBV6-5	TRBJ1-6	ASSLGQANSPLH
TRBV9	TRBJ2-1	ASSTLLAGEGNEQF
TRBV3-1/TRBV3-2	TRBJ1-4	AAGGTGNEKLF
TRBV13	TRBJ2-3	ASSSTDTQY
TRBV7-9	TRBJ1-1	ASSSRTEQDEAF
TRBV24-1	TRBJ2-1	ATSDLSSGGNNEQF
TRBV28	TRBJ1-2	ASSLPANYGYT
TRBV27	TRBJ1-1	ASSLQGSYTEAF
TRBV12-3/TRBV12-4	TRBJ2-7	ASSLTDSGRY
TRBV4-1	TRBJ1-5	ASSQESGQGFQPQH
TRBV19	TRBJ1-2	ASSLGQGANYGYT
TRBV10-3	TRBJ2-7	ATWEQGWYEQY
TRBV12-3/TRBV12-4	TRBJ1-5	ASSDRGNQPQH
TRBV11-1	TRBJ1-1	ASSLGGNAEAF
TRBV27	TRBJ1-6	ASSLVAGNSPLH
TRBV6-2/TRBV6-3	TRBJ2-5	ASSPGGEETQY
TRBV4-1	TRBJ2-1	ASSRQTSGVYNEQF
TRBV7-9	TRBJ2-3	ASSLDRQGSTDTQY
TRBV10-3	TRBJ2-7	ASRGGIGTLYEQY
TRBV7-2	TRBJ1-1	ASSFLTGTEAF
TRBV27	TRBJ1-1	ASSLRGGLTEAF
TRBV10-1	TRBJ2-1	ASRSLASEDNEQF
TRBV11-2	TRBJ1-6	ASSPPLRDGDSPLH
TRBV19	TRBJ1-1	ASSTYSGGNTEAF
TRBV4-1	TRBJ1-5	ASSQDPDRTNQPQH
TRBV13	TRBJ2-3	ASSLVTSGVIDTQY
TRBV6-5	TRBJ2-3	ASRRGWTDTQY
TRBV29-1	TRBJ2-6	SVQQGANVLT
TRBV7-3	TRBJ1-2	ASSPDSFPGYGYT
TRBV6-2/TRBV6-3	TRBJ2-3	ASSYSTGVGTDTQY
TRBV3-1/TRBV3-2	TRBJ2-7	ASSLGLAHEQY
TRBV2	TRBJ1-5	ASRRTDQNQPQH
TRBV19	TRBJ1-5	ASSYSGNQPQH
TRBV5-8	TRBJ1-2	ASSFRQGAYYGYT
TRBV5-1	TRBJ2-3	ASSQRQGRPGTDTQY
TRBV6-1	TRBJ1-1	ASSESGGRIAF